These 6 T cell receptor beta chains were all obtained from the same sample, sequenced in a study of cytomegalovirus exposure and HLA in healthy donors. The primer mix had 60 Vbeta and 13 Jbeta primers. Data came from immunoSEQ multiplex PCR; TCRdb stores just in-frame clones and leaves some out. Of about 120,000 clones in the sample, roughly 70% were seen once. Material for sequencing was PBMCs. These receptors were taken from a man aged 25 to 40 in good health and CMV-seropositive.

V is TRBV10-3 and J is TRBJ2-2, with D perhaps TRBD1 (5 bases). Trimming left V 3 bases short and J 4 bases short, with 15 bases between. Per germline, CDR1 ENHRY and CDR2 SYGVKD. This CDR3 contains 16 residues. This CDR3 reads CAISEVRGFATGELFF. DNA for the CDR3: TGTGCCATCAGTGAAGTTAGGGGTTTTGCCACCGGGGAGCTGTTTTTT.

The DNA for the CDR3 is TGTGCCAGCAGGAAGACAGGGAGCCTTCGGGCTCAGCCCCAGCATTTT. Protein sequence: CASRKTGSLRAQPQHF. This chain uses TRBV28 with TRBJ1-5; 7 bases are shared with TRBD1. Trimming at V came to 6 bases and at J to 6 bases, leaving 14 bases not matched to a gene. Germline V gives CDR1 MDHEN, CDR2 SYDVKM. There are 16 residues in the CDR3.

The chain has TRBV27 and TRBJ2-7; 14 positions match TRBD2. Germline V gene lookup returns CDR1 MNHEY and CDR2 SMNVEV (reference sequence). This CDR3 has 19 residues. V was pared by 4 bases and J by 2 bases, with 13 bases of the junction left unmatched. The CDR3 region has the DNA TGTGCCAGCAGTTCGTTGACTAGCGGGGGGGCCGGGAGCGCCTACGAGCAGTACTTC. Its protein product is CASSSLTSGGAGSAYEQYF.

This rearrangement joins TRBV7-3 to TRBJ2-6; no clear D. The CDR3 sequence is 14 residues long. Germline V lookup: CDR1 SGHTA, CDR2 FQGTGA. V was cut by 0 bases and J by 4 bases, with 4 bases left in between. Here the CDR3 DNA reads TGTGCCAGCAGCTTAACGTCAGGGGCCAACGTCCTGACTTTC. Amino acids: CASSLTSGANVLTF. Supplemented by reference TRBV7-3 and TRBJ2-6, the full variable domain reads GAGVSQTPSNKVTEKGKYVELRCDPISGHTALYWYRQSLGQGPEFLIYFQGTGAADDSGLPNDRFFAVRPEGSVSTLKIQRTERGDSAVYLCASSLTSGANVLTFGAGSRLTVL.

This chain links TRBV27 with TRBJ1-2; no definite D call. CDR1 and CDR2 (germline): MNHEY, SMNVEV (reference sequence). The CDR3 has 13 residues. Trimming cost V 2 bases and J 6 bases, with 10 bases left between them. The CDR3 loop reads CASSLGRGHGYTF. The DNA of the CDR3 is TGTGCCAGCAGTTTAGGGCGCGGGCATGGCTACACCTTC.

This clone was picked up one time. V gene TRBV6-5 combines with J gene TRBJ1-1; D is ambiguous. Deletions cut 10 bases from V and 4 bases from J, with 16 bases between. CDR1 and CDR2 from the germline V gene are MNHEY and SVGAGI. This CDR3 spans 13 amino acids. CDR3 in DNA: TGTGCCACCGGCCTAACACAGTTCACTGAAGCTTTCTTT. Its translation is CATGLTQFTEAFF.